Shown below are 11 T cell receptor beta chains from a single sample sequenced in a study of chemoradiotherapy in HPV16-positive cancers. Produced via immunoSEQ multiplex PCR; TCRdb's table is partial and in-frame only. The sample has fewer than 40,000 clones; about 91% are singletons. Here the sequenced sample was blood, taken from a patient who underwent chemoradiotherapy. These receptor sequences come from a human donor with HPV-associated anogenital cancer.

The J gene is TRBJ1-1, the V gene TRBV6-5; D uncertain. Per germline, CDR1 MNHEY and CDR2 SVGAGI. V was shortened by 3 bases and J by 5 bases, with 10 bases between the two germline ends. The length of the CDR3 is 13 residues. In DNA form, the CDR3 reads TGTGCCAGCAGTTATTATCCGCGGACTGAAGCTTTCTTT. This translates into CASSYYPRTEAFF.

V gene TRBV27 combines with J gene TRBJ1-6; 10 positions match TRBD1. The CDR3 totals 16 residues. Looked up from germline, CDR1 is MNHEY and CDR2 is SMNVEV (reference sequence). V lost 5 bases and J lost 6; bases outside the gene matches: 7. The CDR3 DNA reads TGTGCCAGCAGTCGACCGGGACAGGGGCCTAATTCACCCCTCCACTTT. This sequence encodes CASSRPGQGPNSPLHF.

The chain uses TRBV28 and TRBJ1-2; D call uncertain. Trimming took off 7 bases at V and 1 base at J, with 16 bases between the two ends. The CDR3 length is 15 residues. In germline, CDR1 is MDHEN, CDR2 SYDVKM. CDR3 amino acids: CASTPSSRNNYGYTF. The CDR3 DNA reads TGTGCCAGCACCCCGTCGAGCAGGAATAACTATGGCTACACCTTC.

The gene calls are TRBV19 and TRBJ2-7, with D hard to call. Trimming shortened V by 3 bases and J by 4 bases, and 16 bases separated the two germline ends. The CDR3 loop spans 15 amino acids. Germline values: CDR1 LNHDA, CDR2 SQIVND (reference sequence). The DNA for the CDR3 is TGTGCCAGTAGTATTGCACACAACTCCGGGTACGAGCAGTACTTC. Amino acid sequence: CASSIAHNSGYEQYF. The variable domain in full, with the rest retrieved from reference TRBV19 and TRBJ2-7, is DGGITQSPKYLFRKEGQNVTLSCEQNLNHDAMYWYRQDPGQGLRLIYYSQIVNDFQKGDIAEGYSVSREKKESFPLTVTSAQKNPTAFYLCASSIAHNSGYEQYFGPGTRLTVT.

The J gene is TRBJ1-4, the V gene TRBV5-1; D gene ambiguous. The V gene's germline CDR1 is SGHRS and CDR2 YFSETQ. The CDR3 extends over 15 amino acids. Trimming pared 0 bases from V and 0 bases from J, leaving 6 bases between. DNA of the CDR3: TGCGCCAGCAGCTTGGTGGGAGCAACTAATGAAAAACTGTTTTTT. This encodes CASSLVGATNEKLFF.

This sequence joins TRBV6-4 and TRBJ2-1; perhaps TRBD2 as D (6 bases). Looked up from germline, CDR1 is MRHNA and CDR2 is SNTAGT. Trimming removed 4 bases at V and 5 bases at J, with 9 bases between. This CDR3 has 13 amino acids. CDR3 bases: TGTGCCAGCAGTGTTGCGGGGAACAATGAGCAGTTCTTC. Its protein product is CASSVAGNNEQFF.

The CDR3 nucleotides read TGTGCCAGCGGACAGTTAGGATCGAACACTGAAGCTTTCTTT. Its translation is CASGQLGSNTEAFF. This chain connects TRBV2 to TRBJ1-1; tentative D call: TRBD1 (6 bases). Germline CDR1 and CDR2: SNHLY and FYNNEI. This CDR3 contains 14 residues. Trimming removed 8 bases at V and 1 base at J, with 14 bases between.

This rearrangement joins TRBV9 to TRBJ2-3; 7 nucleotides match TRBD1. Germline lookup yields CDR1 SGDLS and CDR2 YYNGEE. The J segment lost 6 bases and the V segment lost 0 bases, leaving 7 bases of the junction unmatched. The CDR3 sequence is 15 residues long. The chain's CDR3 is CASSVVPSRGDTQYF. The DNA of the CDR3 is TGTGCCAGCAGCGTAGTCCCGAGCAGGGGGGATACGCAGTATTTT.

The chain links TRBV7-9 to TRBJ1-1; no clear D gene. V was clipped by 2 bases and J by 1 base, with 5 bases between them. This CDR3 is built from 13 residues. Germline CDR1 is SEHNR and CDR2 is FQNEAQ (reference sequence). The CDR3 loop reads CASSLSWNTEAFF. The CDR3, as DNA: TGTGCCAGCAGCTTAAGTTGGAACACTGAAGCTTTCTTT.

This chain connects TRBV7-2 to TRBJ2-7; 9 positions match TRBD1. The CDR3 covers 15 residues. V was pared by 5 bases and J by 3 bases, with 8 bases of the junction left unmatched. In germline, CDR1 is SGHTA, CDR2 FQGNSA. The CDR3 region is CASSTTTGGGYEQYF. CDR3 nucleotides: TGTGCCAGCAGCACCACAACAGGGGGCGGCTACGAGCAGTACTTC.

CDR3 sequence reads: CASSSRTGGEETQYF. In DNA, the CDR3 is TGTGCCAGCAGCTCCAGGACGGGAGGGGAAGAGACCCAGTACTTC. The chain joins TRBV11-3 to TRBJ2-5, with 8 bases lining up with TRBD2. Trimming removed 4 bases from V and 3 bases from J; junction bases left unmatched: 7. The CDR3 extends over 15 amino acids. Germline V gene data show CDR1 as SGHNT and CDR2 as YENEEA.